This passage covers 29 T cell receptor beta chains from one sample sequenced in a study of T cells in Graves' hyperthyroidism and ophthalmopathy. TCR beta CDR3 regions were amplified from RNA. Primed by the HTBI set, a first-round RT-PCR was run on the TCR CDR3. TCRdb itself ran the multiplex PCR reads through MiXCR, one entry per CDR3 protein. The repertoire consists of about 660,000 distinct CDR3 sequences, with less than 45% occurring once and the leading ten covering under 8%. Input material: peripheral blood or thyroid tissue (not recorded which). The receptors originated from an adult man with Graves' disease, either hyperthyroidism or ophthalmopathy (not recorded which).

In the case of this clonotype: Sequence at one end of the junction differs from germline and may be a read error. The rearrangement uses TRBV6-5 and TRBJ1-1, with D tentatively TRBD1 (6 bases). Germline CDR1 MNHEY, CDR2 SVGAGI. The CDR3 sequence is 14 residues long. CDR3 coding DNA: TGCGCCAGCACGGTTACAGGGTGGTACACTGAAGCTTTCTTT. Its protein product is CASTVTGWYTEAFF.

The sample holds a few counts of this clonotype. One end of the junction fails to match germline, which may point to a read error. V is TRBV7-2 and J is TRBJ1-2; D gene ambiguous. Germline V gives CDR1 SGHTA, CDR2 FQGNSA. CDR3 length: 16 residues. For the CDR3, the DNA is TGTGCCAGCAGTTTAGATCCCTTGGGCCAGCCATATGGCTACACCTTC. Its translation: CASSLDPLGQPYGYTF. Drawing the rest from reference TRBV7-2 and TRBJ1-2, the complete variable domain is GAGVSQSPSNKVTEKGKDVELRCDPISGHTALYWYRQSLGQGLEFLIYFQGNSAPDKSGLPSDRFSAERTGGSVSTLTIQRTQQEDSAVYLCASSLDPLGQPYGYTFGSGTRLTVV.

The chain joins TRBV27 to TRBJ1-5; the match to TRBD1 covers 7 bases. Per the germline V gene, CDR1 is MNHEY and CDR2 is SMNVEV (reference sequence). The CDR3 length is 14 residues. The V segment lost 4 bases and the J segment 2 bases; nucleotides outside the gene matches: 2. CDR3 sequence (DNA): TGTGCCAGCAGTTGGGGGACAGGCAATCAGCCCCAGCATTTT. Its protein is CASSWGTGNQPQHF.

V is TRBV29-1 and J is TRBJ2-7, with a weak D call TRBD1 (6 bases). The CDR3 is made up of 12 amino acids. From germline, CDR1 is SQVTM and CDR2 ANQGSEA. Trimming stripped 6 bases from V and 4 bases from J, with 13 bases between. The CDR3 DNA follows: TGCAGCGTGGTCACTACAGGGTACGAGCAGTACTTC. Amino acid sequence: CSVVTTGYEQYF.

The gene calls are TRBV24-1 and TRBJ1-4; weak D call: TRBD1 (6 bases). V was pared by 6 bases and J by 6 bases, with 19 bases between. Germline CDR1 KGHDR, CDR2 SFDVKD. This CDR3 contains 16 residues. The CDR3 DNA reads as TGTGCCACCAGTCTGATTTCGGAGACAGGAGATGAAAAACTGTTTTTT. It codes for CATSLISETGDEKLFF.

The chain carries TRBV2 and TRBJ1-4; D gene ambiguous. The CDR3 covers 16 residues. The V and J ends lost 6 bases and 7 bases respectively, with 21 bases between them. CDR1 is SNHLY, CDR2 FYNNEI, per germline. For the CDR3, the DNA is TGTGCCAGCAGCCAACTACCAGGCCGATTCGGTGAAAAACTGTTTTTT. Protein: CASSQLPGRFGEKLFF.

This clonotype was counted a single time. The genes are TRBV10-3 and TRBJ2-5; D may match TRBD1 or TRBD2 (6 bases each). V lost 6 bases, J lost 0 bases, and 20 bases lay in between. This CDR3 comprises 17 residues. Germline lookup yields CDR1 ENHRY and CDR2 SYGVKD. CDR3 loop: CAISPYRGQANQETQYF. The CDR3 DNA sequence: TGTGCCATCAGCCCATACCGGGGGCAGGCTAACCAAGAGACCCAGTACTTC.

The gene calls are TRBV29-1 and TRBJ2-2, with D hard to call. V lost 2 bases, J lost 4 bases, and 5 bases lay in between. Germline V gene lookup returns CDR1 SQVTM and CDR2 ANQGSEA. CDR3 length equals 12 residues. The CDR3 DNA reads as TGCAGCGTTGAAACGGTCACCGGGGAGCTGTTTTTT. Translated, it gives CSVETVTGELFF.

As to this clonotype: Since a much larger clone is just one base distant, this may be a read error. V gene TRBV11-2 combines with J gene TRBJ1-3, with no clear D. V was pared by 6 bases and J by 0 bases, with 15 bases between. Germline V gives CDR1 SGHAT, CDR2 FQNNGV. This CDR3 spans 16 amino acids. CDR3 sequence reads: CASRGHKGDSGNTIYF. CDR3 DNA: TGTGCCAGCAGGGGCCACAAGGGTGACTCTGGAAACACCATATATTTT.

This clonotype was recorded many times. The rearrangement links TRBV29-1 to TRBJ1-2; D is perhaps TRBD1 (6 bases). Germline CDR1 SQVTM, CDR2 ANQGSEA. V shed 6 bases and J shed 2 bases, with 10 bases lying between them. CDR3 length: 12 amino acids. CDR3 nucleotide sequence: TGCAGCGTCTTGACAGGAAACTATGGCTACACCTTC. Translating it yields CSVLTGNYGYTF.

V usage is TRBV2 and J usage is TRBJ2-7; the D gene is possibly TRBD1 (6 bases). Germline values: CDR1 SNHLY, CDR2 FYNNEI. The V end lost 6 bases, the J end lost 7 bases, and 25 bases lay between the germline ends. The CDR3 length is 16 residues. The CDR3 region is CASSLAPGQVTGEQYF. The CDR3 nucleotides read TGTGCCAGCAGCTTAGCACCGGGACAAGTCACCGGGGAGCAGTACTTC.

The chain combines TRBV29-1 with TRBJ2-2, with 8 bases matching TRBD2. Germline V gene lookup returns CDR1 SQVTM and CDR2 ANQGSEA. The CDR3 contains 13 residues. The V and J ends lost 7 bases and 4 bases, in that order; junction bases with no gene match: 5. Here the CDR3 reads CSGGGLGTGELFF. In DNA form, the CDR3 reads TGCAGCGGCGGGGGGTTGGGCACCGGGGAGCTGTTTTTT.

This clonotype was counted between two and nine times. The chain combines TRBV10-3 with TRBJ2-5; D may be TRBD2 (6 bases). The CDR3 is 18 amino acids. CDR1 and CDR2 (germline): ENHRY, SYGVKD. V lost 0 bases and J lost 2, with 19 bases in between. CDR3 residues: CAISESGWLAQQQETQYF. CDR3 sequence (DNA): TGTGCCATCAGTGAGTCAGGATGGCTAGCGCAACAGCAAGAGACCCAGTACTTC.

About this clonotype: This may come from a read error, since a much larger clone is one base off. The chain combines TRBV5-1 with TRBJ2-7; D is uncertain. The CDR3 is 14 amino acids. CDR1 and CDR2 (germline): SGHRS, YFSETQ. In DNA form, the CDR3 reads TGCGCCAGCAGCAGTGGTCCCGTGTCCTACGAGCAGTGCTTC. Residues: CASSSGPVSYEQCF.

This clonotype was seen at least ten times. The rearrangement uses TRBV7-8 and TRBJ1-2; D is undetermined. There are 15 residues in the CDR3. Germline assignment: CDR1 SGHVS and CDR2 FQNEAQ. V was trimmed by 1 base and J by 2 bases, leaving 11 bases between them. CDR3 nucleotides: TGTGCCAGCAGCTTAGAAGCGAGAGCCAACTATGGCTACACCTTC. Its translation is CASSLEARANYGYTF.

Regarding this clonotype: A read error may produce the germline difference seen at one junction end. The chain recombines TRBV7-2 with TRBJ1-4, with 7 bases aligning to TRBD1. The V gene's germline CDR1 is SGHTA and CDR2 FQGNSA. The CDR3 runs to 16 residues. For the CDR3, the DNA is TGCGCCAGCAGCCCCCATGGAGGGGGCATGGATGAAAAACTGTTTTTT. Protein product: CASSPHGGGMDEKLFF.

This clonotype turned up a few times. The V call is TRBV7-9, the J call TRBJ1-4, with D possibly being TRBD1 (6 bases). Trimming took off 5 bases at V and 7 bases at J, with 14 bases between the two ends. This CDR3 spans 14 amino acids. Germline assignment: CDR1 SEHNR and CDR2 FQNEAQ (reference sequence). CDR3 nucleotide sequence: TGTGCCAGCAGCCCACAGGGAGGGAGTGAAAAACTGTTTTTT. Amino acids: CASSPQGGSEKLFF.

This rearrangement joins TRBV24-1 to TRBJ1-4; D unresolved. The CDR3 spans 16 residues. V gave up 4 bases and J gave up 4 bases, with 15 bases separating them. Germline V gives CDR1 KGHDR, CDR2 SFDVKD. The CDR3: CATSDSSGRGNEKLFF. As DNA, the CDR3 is TGTGCCACCAGTGACTCCAGTGGGCGCGGTAATGAAAAACTGTTTTTT.

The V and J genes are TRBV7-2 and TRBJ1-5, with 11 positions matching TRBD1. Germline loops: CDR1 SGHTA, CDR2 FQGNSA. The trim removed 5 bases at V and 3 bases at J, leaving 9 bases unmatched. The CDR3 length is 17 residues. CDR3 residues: CASSTDRTGGVNQPQHF. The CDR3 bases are TGTGCCAGCAGCACTGATCGGACAGGGGGCGTCAATCAGCCCCAGCATTTT.

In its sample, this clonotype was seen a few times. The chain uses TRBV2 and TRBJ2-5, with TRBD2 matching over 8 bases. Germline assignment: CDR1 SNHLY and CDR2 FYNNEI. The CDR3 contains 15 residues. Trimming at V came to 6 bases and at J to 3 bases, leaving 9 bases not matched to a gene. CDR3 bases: TGTGCCAGCAGGGGTTTAGCGGGATTGGAAGAGACCCAGTACTTC. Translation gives CASRGLAGLEETQYF.

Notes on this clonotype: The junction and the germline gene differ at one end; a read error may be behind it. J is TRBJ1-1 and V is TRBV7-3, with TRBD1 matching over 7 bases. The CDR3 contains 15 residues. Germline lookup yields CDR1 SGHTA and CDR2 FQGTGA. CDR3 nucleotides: TGCGCCAGCAGCCAAGGGGGCGACGGATACACTGAAGCTTTCTTT. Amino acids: CASSQGGDGYTEAFF.

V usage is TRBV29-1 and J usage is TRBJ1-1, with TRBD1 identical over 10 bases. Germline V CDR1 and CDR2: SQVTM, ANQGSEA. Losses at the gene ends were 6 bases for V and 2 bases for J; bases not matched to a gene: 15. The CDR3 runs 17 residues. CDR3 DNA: TGCAGCGTACATCCGGGACAGGGGCCTCGAGGTAACACTGAAGCTTTCTTT. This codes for CSVHPGQGPRGNTEAFF.

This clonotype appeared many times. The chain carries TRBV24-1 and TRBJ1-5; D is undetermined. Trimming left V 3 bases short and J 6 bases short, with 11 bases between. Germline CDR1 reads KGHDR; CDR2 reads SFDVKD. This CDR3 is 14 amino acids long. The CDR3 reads CATSDQVKGQPQHF. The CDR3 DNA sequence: TGTGCCACCAGTGATCAGGTAAAAGGTCAGCCCCAGCATTTT.

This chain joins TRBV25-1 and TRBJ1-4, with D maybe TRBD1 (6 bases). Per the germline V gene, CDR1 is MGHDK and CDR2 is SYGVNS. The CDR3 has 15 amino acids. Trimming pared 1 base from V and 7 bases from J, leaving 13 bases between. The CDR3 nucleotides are TGTGCCAGCAGTGAATTCCCGGACAGATTTGAAAAACTGTTTTTT. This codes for CASSEFPDRFEKLFF.

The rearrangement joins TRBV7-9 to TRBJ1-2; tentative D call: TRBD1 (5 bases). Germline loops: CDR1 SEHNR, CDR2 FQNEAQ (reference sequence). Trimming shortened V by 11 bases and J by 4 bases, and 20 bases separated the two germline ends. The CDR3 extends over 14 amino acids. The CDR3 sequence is CAWSPAGFSYGYTF. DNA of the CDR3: TGTGCCTGGAGTCCCGCAGGGTTTAGCTATGGCTACACCTTC. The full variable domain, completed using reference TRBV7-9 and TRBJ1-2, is DTGVSQNPRHKITKRGQNVTFRCDPISEHNRLYWYRQTLGQGPEFLTYFQNEAQLEKSRLLSDRFSAERPKGSFSTLEIQRTEQGDSAMYLCAWSPAGFSYGYTFGSGTRLTVV.

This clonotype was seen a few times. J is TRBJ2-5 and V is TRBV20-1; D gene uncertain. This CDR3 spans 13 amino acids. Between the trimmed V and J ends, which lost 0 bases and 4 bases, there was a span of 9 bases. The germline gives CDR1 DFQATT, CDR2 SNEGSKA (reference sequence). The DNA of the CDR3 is TGCAGTGCTAGAGATTCAGGTCGAGAGACCCAGTACTTC. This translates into CSARDSGRETQYF.

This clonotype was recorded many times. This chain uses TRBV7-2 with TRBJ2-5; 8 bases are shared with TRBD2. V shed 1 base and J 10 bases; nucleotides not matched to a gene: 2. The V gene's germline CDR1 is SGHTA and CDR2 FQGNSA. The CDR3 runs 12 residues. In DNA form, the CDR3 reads TGTGCCAGCAGCTTAGGGCTAGCGGGCCAGTACTTC. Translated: CASSLGLAGQYF.

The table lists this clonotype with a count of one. Written as DNA, the CDR3 is TGCAGTGCAAACCGGGACAGGGAACCGTTCGAGCAGTACTTC. Amino acids: CSANRDREPFEQYF. The J gene is TRBJ2-7, the V gene TRBV20-1; TRBD1 aligns across 9 bases. Germline lookup yields CDR1 DFQATT and CDR2 SNEGSKA (reference sequence). The CDR3 is 14 residues long. The V and J ends lost 6 bases and 6 bases, in that order; junction bases with no gene match: 12.

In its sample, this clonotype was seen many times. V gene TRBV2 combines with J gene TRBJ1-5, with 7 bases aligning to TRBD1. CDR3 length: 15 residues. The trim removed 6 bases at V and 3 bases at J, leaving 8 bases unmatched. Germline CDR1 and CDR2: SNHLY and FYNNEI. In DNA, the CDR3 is TGTGCCAGCAGGGGGACAGTTACCCACAATCAGCCCCAGCATTTT. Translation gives CASRGTVTHNQPQHF.